A selection of T cell receptor beta chains follows, all from one sample in a study of T cell responses to AZD1222 COVID-19 vaccine. Using immunoSEQ multiplex PCR, the repertoire was profiled, and TCRdb retains in-frame clones only, with some absent. Of more than 90,000 clones in the sample, around nine tenths are singletons; the top ten hold roughly 6.9%. The sample here was peripheral blood, taken 28 days after the second AZD1222 dose. The receptors originated from an adult who received the AZD1222 COVID-19 vaccine. CDR3s include the opening cysteine and the closing phenylalanine or tryptophan. The order of the fields is D gene, J gene, CDR3 length, clone size, V gene, CDR3 DNA, CDR3 protein. The D gene is left open where the match is weak. Clone size, where shown, is once, few, many, or a class for clones that have expanded.

>TRBD1|TRBJ2-7|14|-|TRBV20-1
TGCAGTGCTAGTAGACAGGGGGATCGAGTTGACGAGTACTTC
CSASRQGDRVDEYF
>TRBD2|TRBJ2-3|17|-|TRBV28
TGTGCCAGCAGTTTTGTGTCAGGACTAGCGGAGCGAGATACGCAGTATTTT
CASSFVSGLAERDTQYF
>-|TRBJ1-5|12|once|TRBV18
TGTGCCAGCTCACCGGGGGCCCAGCCCCAGCATTTT
CASSPGAQPQHF
>-|TRBJ2-7|13|-|TRBV7-9
TGTGCCAGCAGCCCGAGGGCCGCGGCCGAGCAGTACTTC
CASSPRAAAEQYF
>-|TRBJ1-1|14|once|TRBV6-5
TGTGCCAGCAGCCCGAAGACGGGGCGAACTGAAGCTTTCTTT
CASSPKTGRTEAFF
>-|TRBJ1-1|13|-|TRBV6-5
TGTGCCAGCAGCCGTACAAGGAACACTGAAGCTTTCTTT
CASSRTRNTEAFF
>-|TRBJ2-7|11|-|TRBV7-9
TGTGCCAGCAGCTTAAACGACGAGCAGTACTTC
CASSLNDEQYF
>-|TRBJ1-1|15|-|TRBV7-3
TGTGCCAGCACCCCCTCGGCAGGGCGACACACTGAAGCTTTCTTT
CASTPSAGRHTEAFF
>TRBD1|TRBJ2-3|16|-|TRBV12-5
TGTGCTAGTGGTTTGTTCCCCGGGACAGGCACAGATACGCAGTATTTT
CASGLFPGTGTDTQYF
>TRBD2|TRBJ2-3|16|-|TRBV13
TGTGCCAGCTCACCGCCTAGCGGGCGACTGACAGATACGCAGTATTTT
CASSPPSGRLTDTQYF